This TCR beta chain is from a study of vaccination and CD4 T cells after COVID-19. Looking at the study overall: Overlapping peptides of the spike proteins of SARS-CoV-2, HCoV-NL63, HCoV-OC43 and HCoV-229E were used for cell stimulation. Cultures that served as controls received a CEFX pool, an HIV-1 Nef pool, or no peptide.

Researchers used the Oncomine TCR Beta short-read assay to sequence DNA from cultured CD4+ T cells. Someone extracted genomic DNA from cultured CD4+ T cells. TCRdb ran MiXCR on the PCR reads and lists one entry per CDR3 protein. The sample records about 9,700 distinct CDR3 sequences, 30% to 35% being singletons. This CDR3 contains 15 residues. Germline CDR1 reads MDHEN; CDR2 reads SYDVKM. V dropped 1 base and J dropped 6 bases, with 13 bases sitting between them. This clonotype appeared a few times. Its target is unknown. The treatment: approximately 11-day PBMC culture with coronavirus spike peptide pools or control peptides (ViraFEST assay). These CD4+ T cells came from an unexposed donor, sampled before the COVID-19 pandemic (2011-2018).

This receptor was taken from a human donor in good health. The sample consisted of CD4+ T cells from blood, cultured in vitro. The V gene is TRBV28, the J gene TRBJ1-5; possible D gene TRBD1, 6 bases. The CDR3 spells CASSLSVAGVQPQHF. The CDR3, as DNA: TGTGCCAGCAGTTTATCCGTTGCAGGGGTTCAGCCCCAGCATTTT.